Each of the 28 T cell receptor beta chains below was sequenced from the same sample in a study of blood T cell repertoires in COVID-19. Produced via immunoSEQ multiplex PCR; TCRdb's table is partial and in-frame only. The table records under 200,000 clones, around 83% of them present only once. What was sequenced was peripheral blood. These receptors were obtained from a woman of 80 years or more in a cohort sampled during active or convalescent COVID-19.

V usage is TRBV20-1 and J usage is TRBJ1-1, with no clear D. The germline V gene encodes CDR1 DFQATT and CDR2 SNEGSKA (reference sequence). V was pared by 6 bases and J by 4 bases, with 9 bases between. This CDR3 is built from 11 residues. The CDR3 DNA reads TGCAGTGCCCGTCAAGCCACTGAAGCTTTCTTT. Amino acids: CSARQATEAFF.

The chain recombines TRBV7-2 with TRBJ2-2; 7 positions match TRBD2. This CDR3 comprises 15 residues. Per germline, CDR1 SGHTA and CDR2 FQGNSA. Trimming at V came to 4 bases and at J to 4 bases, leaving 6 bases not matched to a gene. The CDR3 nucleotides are TGTGCCAGCAGCTGGGGCGGGAGCGTCACCGGGGAGCTGTTTTTT. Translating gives CASSWGGSVTGELFF. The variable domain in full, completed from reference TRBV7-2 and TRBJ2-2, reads GAGVSQSPSNKVTEKGKDVELRCDPISGHTALYWYRQSLGQGLEFLIYFQGNSAPDKSGLPSDRFSAERTGGSVSTLTIQRTQQEDSAVYLCASSWGGSVTGELFFGEGSRLTVL.

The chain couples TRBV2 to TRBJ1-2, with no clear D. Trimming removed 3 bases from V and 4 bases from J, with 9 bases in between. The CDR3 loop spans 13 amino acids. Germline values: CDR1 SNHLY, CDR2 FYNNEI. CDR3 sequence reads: CASSESELYGYTF. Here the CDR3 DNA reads TGTGCCAGCAGTGAGAGCGAACTCTATGGCTACACCTTC. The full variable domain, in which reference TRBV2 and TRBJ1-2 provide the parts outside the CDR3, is EPEVTQTPSHQVTQMGQEVILRCVPISNHLYFYWYRQILGQKVEFLVSFYNNEISEKSEIFDDQFSVERPDGSNFTLKIRSTKLEDSAMYFCASSESELYGYTFGSGTRLTVV.

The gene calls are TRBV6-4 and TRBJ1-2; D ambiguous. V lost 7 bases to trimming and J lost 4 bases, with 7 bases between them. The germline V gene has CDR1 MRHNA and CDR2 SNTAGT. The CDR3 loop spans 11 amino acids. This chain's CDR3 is CASNGGYGYTF. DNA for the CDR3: TGTGCCAGCAACGGAGGCTATGGCTACACCTTC.

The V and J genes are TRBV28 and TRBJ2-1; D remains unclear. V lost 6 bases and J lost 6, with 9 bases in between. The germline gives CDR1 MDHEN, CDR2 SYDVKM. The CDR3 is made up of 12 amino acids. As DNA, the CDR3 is TGTGCCAGCAGGTCGCAGCGCAATGAGCAGTTCTTC. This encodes CASRSQRNEQFF. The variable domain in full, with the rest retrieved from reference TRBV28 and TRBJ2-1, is DVKVTQSSRYLVKRTGEKVFLECVQDMDHENMFWYRQDPGLGLRLIYFSYDVKMKEKGDIPEGYSVSREKKERFSLILESASTNQTSMYLCASRSQRNEQFFGPGTRLTVL.

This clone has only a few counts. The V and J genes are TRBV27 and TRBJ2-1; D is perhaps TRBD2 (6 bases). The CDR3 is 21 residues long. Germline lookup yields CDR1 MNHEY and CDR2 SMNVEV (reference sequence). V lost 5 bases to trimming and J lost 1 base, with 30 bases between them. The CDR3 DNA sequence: TGTGCCAGCAGTCCCGGGGTGGGGAGGATTCTTGCGGGAAAGTCCTACAATGAGCAGTTCTTC. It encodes CASSPGVGRILAGKSYNEQFF.

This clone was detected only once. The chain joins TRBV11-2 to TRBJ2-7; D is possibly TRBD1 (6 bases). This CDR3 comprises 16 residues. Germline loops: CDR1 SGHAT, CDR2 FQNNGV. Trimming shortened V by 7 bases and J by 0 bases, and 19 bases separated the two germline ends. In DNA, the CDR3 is TGTGCCAGCACCTGGGGCTCGCAGGGGATCTCCTACGAGCAGTACGTC. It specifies CASTWGSQGISYEQYV.

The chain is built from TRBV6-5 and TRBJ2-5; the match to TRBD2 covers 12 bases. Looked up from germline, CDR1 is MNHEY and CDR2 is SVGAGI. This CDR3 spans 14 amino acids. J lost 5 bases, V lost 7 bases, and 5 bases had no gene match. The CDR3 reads CASTLTSGRETQYF. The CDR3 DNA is TGTGCCAGCACCCTCACTAGCGGGAGGGAGACCCAGTACTTC.

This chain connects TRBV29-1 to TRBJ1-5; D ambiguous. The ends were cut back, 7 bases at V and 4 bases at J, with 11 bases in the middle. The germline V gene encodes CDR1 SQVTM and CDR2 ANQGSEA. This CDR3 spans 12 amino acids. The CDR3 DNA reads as TGCAGCGAAAAAACGGGGAATCAGCCCCAGCATTTT. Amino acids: CSEKTGNQPQHF.

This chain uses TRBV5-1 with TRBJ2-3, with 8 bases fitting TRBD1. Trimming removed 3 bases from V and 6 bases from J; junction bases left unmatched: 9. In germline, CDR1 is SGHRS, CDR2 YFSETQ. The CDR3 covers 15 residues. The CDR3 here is CASSWPTGVADTQYF. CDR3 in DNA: TGCGCCAGCAGCTGGCCGACAGGGGTTGCCGATACGCAGTATTTT.

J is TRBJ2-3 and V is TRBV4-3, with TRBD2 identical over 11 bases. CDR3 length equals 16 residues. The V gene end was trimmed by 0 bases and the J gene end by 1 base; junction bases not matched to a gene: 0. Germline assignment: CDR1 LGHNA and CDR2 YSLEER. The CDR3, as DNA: TGCGCCAGCAGCCAAGATAGCGGGGGGGGCACAGATACGCAGTATTTT. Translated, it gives CASSQDSGGGTDTQYF.

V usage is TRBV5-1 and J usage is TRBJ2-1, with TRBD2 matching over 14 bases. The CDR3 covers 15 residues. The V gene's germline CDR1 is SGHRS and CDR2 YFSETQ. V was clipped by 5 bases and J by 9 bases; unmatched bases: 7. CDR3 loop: CASSHGLAGGSEQFF. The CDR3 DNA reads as TGCGCCAGCAGTCACGGACTAGCGGGAGGAAGTGAGCAGTTCTTC. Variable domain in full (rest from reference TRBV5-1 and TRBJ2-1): KAGVTQTPRYLIKTRGQQVTLSCSPISGHRSVSWYQQTPGQGLQFLFEYFSETQRNKGNFPGRFSGRQFSNSRSEMNVSTLELGDSALYLCASSHGLAGGSEQFFGPGTRLTVL.

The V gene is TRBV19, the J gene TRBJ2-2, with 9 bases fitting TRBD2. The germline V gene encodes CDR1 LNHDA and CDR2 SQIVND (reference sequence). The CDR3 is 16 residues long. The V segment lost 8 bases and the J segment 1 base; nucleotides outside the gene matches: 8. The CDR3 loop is CASESGGTQNTGELFF. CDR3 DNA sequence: TGTGCCAGTGAGAGCGGGGGGACCCAGAACACCGGGGAGCTGTTTTTT.

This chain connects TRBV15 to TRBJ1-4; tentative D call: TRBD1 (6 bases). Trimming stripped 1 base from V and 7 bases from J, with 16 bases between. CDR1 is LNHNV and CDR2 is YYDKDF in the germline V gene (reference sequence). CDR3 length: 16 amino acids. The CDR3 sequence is CATSRAPGAEGEKLFF. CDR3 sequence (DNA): TGTGCCACCAGCAGAGCTCCAGGGGCGGAAGGTGAAAAACTGTTTTTT. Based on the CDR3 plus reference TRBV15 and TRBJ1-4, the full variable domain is DAMVIQNPRYQVTQFGKPVTLSCSQTLNHNVMYWYQQKSSQAPKLLFHYYDKDFNNEADTPDNFQSRRPNTSFCFLDIRSPGLGDTAMYLCATSRAPGAEGEKLFFGSGTQLSVL.

CDR3 residues: CASSQDFALAGFPGELFF. The DNA for the CDR3 is TGCGCCAGCAGCCAAGATTTCGCCCTAGCAGGTTTTCCCGGGGAGCTGTTTTTT. This chain links TRBV4-1 with TRBJ2-2, with D perhaps TRBD2 (5 bases). Trimming took 0 bases from V and 6 from J, leaving 20 bases between them. Germline CDR1 MGHRA, CDR2 YSYEKL. The CDR3 totals 18 residues.

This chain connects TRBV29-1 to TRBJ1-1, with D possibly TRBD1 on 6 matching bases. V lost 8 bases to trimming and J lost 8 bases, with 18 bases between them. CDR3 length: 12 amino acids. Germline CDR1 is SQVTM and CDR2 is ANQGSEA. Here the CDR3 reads CSTSGVPKEAFF. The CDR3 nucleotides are TGCAGCACCTCAGGGGTCCCCAAAGAAGCTTTCTTT.

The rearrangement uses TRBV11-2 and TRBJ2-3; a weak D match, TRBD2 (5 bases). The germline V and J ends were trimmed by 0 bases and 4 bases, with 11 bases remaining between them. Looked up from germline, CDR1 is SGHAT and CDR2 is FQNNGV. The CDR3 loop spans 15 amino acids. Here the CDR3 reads CASSLDAGGADTQYF. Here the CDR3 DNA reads TGTGCCAGCAGCTTAGATGCGGGTGGGGCAGATACGCAGTATTTT.

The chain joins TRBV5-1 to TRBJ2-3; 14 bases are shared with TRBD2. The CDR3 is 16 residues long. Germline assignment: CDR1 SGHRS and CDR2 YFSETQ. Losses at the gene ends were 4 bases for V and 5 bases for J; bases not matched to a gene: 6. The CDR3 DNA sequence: TGCGCCAGCAGCACGGGACTAGCGGGAGTTCAAGATACGCAGTATTTT. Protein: CASSTGLAGVQDTQYF.

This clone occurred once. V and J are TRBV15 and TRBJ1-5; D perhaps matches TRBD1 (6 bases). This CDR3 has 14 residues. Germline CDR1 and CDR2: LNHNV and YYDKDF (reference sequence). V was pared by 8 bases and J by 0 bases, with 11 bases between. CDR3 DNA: TGTGCCACCTCCGGGACATATAGCAATCAGCCCCAGCATTTT. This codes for CATSGTYSNQPQHF.

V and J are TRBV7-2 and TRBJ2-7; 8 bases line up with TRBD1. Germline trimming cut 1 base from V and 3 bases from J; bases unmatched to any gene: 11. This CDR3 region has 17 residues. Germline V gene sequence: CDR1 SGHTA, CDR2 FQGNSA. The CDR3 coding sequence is TGTGCCAGCAGCTTAGATTGGACAGGGTTGATCGACTACGAGCAGTACTTC. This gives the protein CASSLDWTGLIDYEQYF.

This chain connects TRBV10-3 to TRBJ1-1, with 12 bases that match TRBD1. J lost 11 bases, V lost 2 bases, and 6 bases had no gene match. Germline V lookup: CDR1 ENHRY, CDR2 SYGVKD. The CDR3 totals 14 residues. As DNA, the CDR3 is TGTGCCATCAGTGAGGGGACAGGGGGCGAAGACGCTTTCTTT. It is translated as CAISEGTGGEDAFF.

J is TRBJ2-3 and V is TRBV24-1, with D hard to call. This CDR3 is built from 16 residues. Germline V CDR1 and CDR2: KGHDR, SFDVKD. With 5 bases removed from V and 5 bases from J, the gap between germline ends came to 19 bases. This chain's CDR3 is CATSAVTEYLGDTQYF. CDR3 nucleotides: TGTGCCACCAGTGCCGTGACGGAGTACCTAGGAGATACGCAGTATTTT.

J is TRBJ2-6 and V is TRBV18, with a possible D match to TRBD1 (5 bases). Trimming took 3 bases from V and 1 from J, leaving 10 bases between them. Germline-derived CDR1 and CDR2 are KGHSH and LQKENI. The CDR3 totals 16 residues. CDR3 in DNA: TGTGCCAGCTCACCTCAGGGCGCATCTGGGGCCAACGTCCTGACTTTC. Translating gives CASSPQGASGANVLTF.

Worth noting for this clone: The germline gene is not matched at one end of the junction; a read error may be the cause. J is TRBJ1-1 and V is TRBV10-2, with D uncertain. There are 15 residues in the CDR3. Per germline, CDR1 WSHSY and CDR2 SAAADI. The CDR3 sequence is CASREYGGPNTEAFF. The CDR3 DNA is TGCGCCAGCAGGGAGTACGGTGGGCCAAACACTGAAGCTTTCTTT.

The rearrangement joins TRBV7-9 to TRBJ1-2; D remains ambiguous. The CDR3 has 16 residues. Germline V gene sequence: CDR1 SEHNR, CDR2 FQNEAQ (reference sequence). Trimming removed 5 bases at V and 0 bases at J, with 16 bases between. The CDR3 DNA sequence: TGTGCCAGCAGCCTTTCTATCCGAGGTCCTAACTATGGCTACACCTTC. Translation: CASSLSIRGPNYGYTF.

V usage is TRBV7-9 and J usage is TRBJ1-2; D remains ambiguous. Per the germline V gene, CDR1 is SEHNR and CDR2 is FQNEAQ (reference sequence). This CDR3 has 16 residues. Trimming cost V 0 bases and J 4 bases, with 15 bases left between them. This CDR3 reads CASSLAGGDLPYGYTF. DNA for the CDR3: TGTGCCAGCAGCTTAGCAGGAGGCGACTTACCCTATGGCTACACCTTC.

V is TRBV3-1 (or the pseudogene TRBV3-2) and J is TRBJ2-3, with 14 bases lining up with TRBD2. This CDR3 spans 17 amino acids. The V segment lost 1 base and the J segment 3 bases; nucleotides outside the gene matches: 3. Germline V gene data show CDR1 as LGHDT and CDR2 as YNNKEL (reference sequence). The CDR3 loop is CASSQVRLAGGTDTQYF. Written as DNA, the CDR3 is TGTGCCAGCAGCCAAGTAAGACTAGCGGGAGGGACAGATACGCAGTATTTT.

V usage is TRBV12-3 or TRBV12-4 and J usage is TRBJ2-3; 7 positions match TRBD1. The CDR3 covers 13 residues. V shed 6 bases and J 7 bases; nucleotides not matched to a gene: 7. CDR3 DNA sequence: TGTGCCAGCAGAAACGACAGGGTTAATACGCAGTATTTT. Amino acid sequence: CASRNDRVNTQYF.